Presented here are 25 T cell receptor beta chains from one specimen sequenced in a study of cytomegalovirus exposure and HLA in healthy donors. The PCR had 60 Vbeta and 13 Jbeta primers. The assay was immunoSEQ multiplex PCR, and TCRdb's table has in-frame clones only and misses some. The sample has 150,000 to 200,000 clones, about 80% seen once; the top ten hold about 1%. Material: PBMCs. The receptors stem from a woman aged 40 to 50 in good health and CMV-seronegative.

This clone appeared once. The chain uses TRBV11-2 and TRBJ2-7; no reliable D call. V shed 0 bases and J shed 3 bases, with 3 bases lying between them. This CDR3 is 12 amino acids long. Germline CDR1 and CDR2: SGHAT and FQNNGV. In nucleotides, the CDR3 is TGTGCCAGCAGCTTAGACCTCTACGAGCAGTACTTC. It yields the protein CASSLDLYEQYF.

The chain carries TRBV4-2 and TRBJ2-1; 8 positions match TRBD2. The ends lost 1 base at V and 3 bases at J; junction bases unmatched: 11. This CDR3 has 18 amino acids. The germline V gene has CDR1 LGHNA and CDR2 YNFKEQ. CDR3 loop: CASSQVSLAGVDYNEQFF. The DNA of the CDR3 is TGTGCCAGCAGCCAAGTGTCTCTAGCGGGCGTCGACTACAATGAGCAGTTCTTC.

This clone was picked up a small number of times. The CDR3 protein is CASSLSRPGAFF. CDR3 coding DNA: TGTGCCAGCAGTCTAAGCAGACCGGGAGCTTTCTTT. The chain is built from TRBV28 and TRBJ1-1; D remains unclear. Trimming left V 5 bases short and J 10 bases short, with 14 bases between. The CDR3 runs 12 residues. Germline V gives CDR1 MDHEN, CDR2 SYDVKM.

This chain connects TRBV6-1 to TRBJ2-3; 10 bases fit TRBD2. V was pared by 1 base and J by 8 bases, with 6 bases of the junction left unmatched. CDR1 is MNHNS, CDR2 SASEGT, per germline. The CDR3 is 15 residues long. CDR3 DNA sequence: TGTGCCAGCAGTGAAGGGGCTAGCGGGGGAGGTACGCAGTATTTT. This sequence encodes CASSEGASGGGTQYF.

The chain employs TRBV4-2 and TRBJ2-3, with TRBD2 matching over 10 bases. Per germline, CDR1 LGHNA and CDR2 YNFKEQ. CDR3 length: 16 amino acids. Germline trimming cut 4 bases from V and 1 base from J; bases unmatched to any gene: 5. DNA for the CDR3: TGTGCCAGCAGCCTGCCCGGGACTAGCGGCACAGATACGCAGTATTTT. Its protein product is CASSLPGTSGTDTQYF.

The chain has TRBV7-9 and TRBJ1-1; D is perhaps TRBD1 (5 bases). The germline V and J ends were trimmed by 5 bases and 4 bases, with 14 bases remaining between them. Germline V gene sequence: CDR1 SEHNR, CDR2 FQNEAQ (reference sequence). The CDR3 has 14 amino acids. CDR3: CASSPSGGGTEAFF. The CDR3 nucleotides read TGTGCCAGCAGCCCTTCGGGGGGTGGCACTGAAGCTTTCTTT.

The chain combines TRBV2 with TRBJ2-2; TRBD1 matches 9 bases. V trimming: 11 bases; J trimming: 3 bases; junction bases outside the gene matches: 7. In germline, CDR1 is SNHLY, CDR2 FYNNEI. There are 14 residues in the CDR3. CDR3 sequence reads: CACLGQGYTGELFF. CDR3 coding DNA: TGTGCCTGTCTTGGACAGGGGTACACCGGGGAGCTGTTTTTT. Full variable domain (outside the CDR3, taken from reference TRBV2 and TRBJ2-2): EPEVTQTPSHQVTQMGQEVILRCVPISNHLYFYWYRQILGQKVEFLVSFYNNEISEKSEIFDDQFSVERPDGSNFTLKIRSTKLEDSAMYFCACLGQGYTGELFFGEGSRLTVL.

This clone was observed a few times. The J gene is TRBJ1-4, the V gene TRBV5-1; D is perhaps TRBD1 (6 bases). The V gene's germline CDR1 is SGHRS and CDR2 YFSETQ. V was cut by 3 bases and J by 3 bases, with 12 bases left in between. This CDR3 region has 15 residues. The CDR3, as DNA: TGCGCCAGCAGCTCCGAGGCAGGGGCTAATGAAAAACTGTTTTTT. Its translation is CASSSEAGANEKLFF.

The rearrangement links TRBV10-1 to TRBJ2-1; 14 nucleotides match TRBD2. This CDR3 region has 15 residues. CDR1 is WNHNN, CDR2 SYGVQD, per germline (reference sequence). Losses at the gene ends were 7 bases for V and 4 bases for J; bases not matched to a gene: 3. CDR3 amino acids: CASTGTSGGYNEQFF. Here the CDR3 DNA reads TGCGCCAGCACTGGGACTAGCGGGGGTTACAATGAGCAGTTCTTC.

This chain joins TRBV2 and TRBJ2-2, with D possibly being TRBD1 (6 bases). Germline V gene sequence: CDR1 SNHLY, CDR2 FYNNEI. The CDR3 has 14 amino acids. Trimming removed 6 bases from V and 0 bases from J, with 8 bases in between. CDR3 bases: TGTGCCAGCAGGGGACAACCGAACACCGGGGAGCTGTTTTTT. Its protein product is CASRGQPNTGELFF.

This chain joins TRBV27 and TRBJ1-5; TRBD1 aligns across 7 bases. The CDR3 extends over 14 amino acids. CDR1 and CDR2 (germline): MNHEY, SMNVEV (reference sequence). V dropped 3 bases and J dropped 2; count of bases not matched to a gene: 1. This CDR3 is CASSFTGGNQPQHF. The CDR3 region has the DNA TGTGCCAGCAGTTTCACAGGGGGCAATCAGCCCCAGCATTTT.

This chain joins TRBV5-1 and TRBJ2-7, with D perhaps TRBD2 (5 bases). This CDR3 contains 13 residues. Germline loops: CDR1 SGHRS, CDR2 YFSETQ. V lost 1 base and J lost 6, with 11 bases in between. DNA of the CDR3: TGCGCCAGCAGCTTGCGTAGCGCAAGCGAGCAGTACTTC. Translated, it gives CASSLRSASEQYF.

A single count supports this clone. The sample contains more than one DNA sequence encoding this CDR3. This rearrangement joins TRBV28 to TRBJ1-2; D is perhaps TRBD1 (6 bases). Germline V gene sequence: CDR1 MDHEN, CDR2 SYDVKM. V lost 2 bases to trimming and J lost 5 bases, with 9 bases between them. The CDR3 sequence is 13 residues long. Here the CDR3 DNA reads TGTGCCAGCAGTTTAGGACAGTATTATGGCTACACCTTC. It encodes CASSLGQYYGYTF.

In nucleotides, the CDR3 is TGTGCCACAACAGGGGGCCAAACCTCCTATGGCTACACCTTC. This codes for CATTGGQTSYGYTF. The chain has TRBV6-5 and TRBJ1-2; TRBD1 agrees at 9 bases. The germline V gene encodes CDR1 MNHEY and CDR2 SVGAGI. V trimming: 10 bases; J trimming: 4 bases; junction bases outside the gene matches: 10. The CDR3 has 14 amino acids.

This clone has a handful of counts. CDR3 protein: CASRSGGSSYNEQFF. For the CDR3, the DNA is TGTGCCAGCAGGTCCGGCGGGAGCTCCTACAATGAGCAGTTCTTC. The gene calls are TRBV11-3 and TRBJ2-1; 7 bases agree with TRBD2. The V gene's germline CDR1 is SGHNT and CDR2 YENEEA. CDR3 length equals 15 residues. Losses at the gene ends were 6 bases for V and 0 bases for J; bases not matched to a gene: 5.

The V and J genes are TRBV27 and TRBJ1-4, with D maybe TRBD1 (5 bases). CDR1 and CDR2 from the germline V gene are MNHEY and SMNVEV (reference sequence). The V end lost 3 bases, the J end lost 0 bases, and 14 bases lay between the germline ends. This CDR3 comprises 17 residues. CDR3 in DNA: TGTGCCAGCAGTTTCTCAGGGCCCGATGCAACTAATGAAAAACTGTTTTTT. This translates into CASSFSGPDATNEKLFF.

CDR3 DNA sequence: TGTGCCAGCAGCGTAGAATCGGGGGTACAGTTCTTC. Translating gives CASSVESGVQFF. This chain joins TRBV9 and TRBJ2-1; a possible D gene is TRBD2 (6 bases). Germline CDR1 and CDR2: SGDLS and YYNGEE. The CDR3 runs 12 residues. V lost 0 bases and J 13 bases, leaving 11 bases between the germline ends.

V usage is TRBV5-1 and J usage is TRBJ2-3; the match to TRBD1 covers 9 bases. Germline V gene lookup returns CDR1 SGHRS and CDR2 YFSETQ. V lost 4 bases, J lost 5 bases, and 14 bases stayed unmatched. The CDR3 length is 17 residues. For the CDR3, the DNA is TGCGCCAGCAGCGCCTGGGGTGGGGACAGGGCCCGAGATACGCAGTATTTT. Translation gives CASSAWGGDRARDTQYF.

V is TRBV2 and J is TRBJ2-1; 15 nucleotides match TRBD2. The CDR3 is 16 amino acids. V dropped 2 bases and J dropped 7; count of bases not matched to a gene: 3. Germline V gene data show CDR1 as SNHLY and CDR2 as FYNNEI. As DNA, the CDR3 is TGTGCCAGCAGTGAATGGGGGACTAGCGGGGGGAATGAGCAGTTCTTC. Amino acid sequence: CASSEWGTSGGNEQFF.

This clone showed up just a few times. This rearrangement joins TRBV7-6 to TRBJ2-7, with D unclear. CDR1 and CDR2 (germline): SGHVS, FNYEAQ. This CDR3 has 17 amino acids. Trimming left V 1 base short and J 2 bases short, with 18 bases between. Written as DNA, the CDR3 is TGTGCCAGCAGCTTAGGGCCGAGAGTGGGCTTGCCCTACGAGCAGTACTTC. Amino acid sequence: CASSLGPRVGLPYEQYF.

V is TRBV5-1 and J is TRBJ2-1; 10 nucleotides align to TRBD1. V gave up 4 bases and J gave up 11 bases; unmatched junction bases: 6. The CDR3 extends over 13 amino acids. Germline V gives CDR1 SGHRS, CDR2 YFSETQ. The CDR3 DNA follows: TGCGCCAGCAGCCCCACGGACAGGGGGAAGCAGTTCTTC. Amino acid sequence: CASSPTDRGKQFF.

The chain is built from TRBV11-2 and TRBJ2-1; TRBD2 matches 8 bases. Germline CDR1 SGHAT, CDR2 FQNNGV. J gave up 8 bases and V 5 bases, and 11 bases lay outside the gene matches. CDR3 length: 15 residues. The CDR3 spells CASSLGLAGGDEQFF. The CDR3 DNA is TGTGCCAGCAGCCTAGGACTAGCCGGGGGGGATGAGCAGTTCTTC.

The V call is TRBV5-4, the J call TRBJ2-3, with a possible D match to TRBD2 (6 bases). This CDR3 spans 15 amino acids. The ends were cut back, 3 bases at V and 2 bases at J, with 13 bases in the middle. Germline V lookup: CDR1 SGHNT, CDR2 YYREEE (reference sequence). Written as DNA, the CDR3 is TGTGCCAGCAGCTCATCCGGGACTTTCACAGATACGCAGTATTTT. It specifies CASSSSGTFTDTQYF. Full variable domain (remainder filled in from reference TRBV5-4 and TRBJ2-3): ETGVTQSPTHLIKTRGQQVTLRCSSQSGHNTVSWYQQALGQGPQFIFQYYREEENGRGNFPPRFSGLQFPNYSSELNVNALELDDSALYLCASSSSGTFTDTQYFGPGTRLTVL.

The chain has TRBV7-6 and TRBJ1-4, with D possibly being TRBD1 (5 bases). The CDR3 length is 14 residues. Germline V lookup: CDR1 SGHVS, CDR2 FNYEAQ. V lost 4 bases, J lost 10 bases, and 16 bases lay in between. The CDR3 nucleotides are TGTGCCAGCAGCTCCGGATATGCAGGGCGAAAACTGTTTTTT. It specifies CASSSGYAGRKLFF.

V is TRBV19 and J is TRBJ2-1, with TRBD2 matching over 8 bases. The germline CDR1 and CDR2 sequences are LNHDA and SQIVND (reference sequence). Trimming cost V 4 bases and J 7 bases; bases outside gene matches: 15. The length of the CDR3 is 17 residues. The CDR3 DNA reads as TGTGCCAGTAGTACCATGGGGGGGAGCGGGAGTGGGAATGAGCAGTTCTTC. This gives the protein CASSTMGGSGSGNEQFF.